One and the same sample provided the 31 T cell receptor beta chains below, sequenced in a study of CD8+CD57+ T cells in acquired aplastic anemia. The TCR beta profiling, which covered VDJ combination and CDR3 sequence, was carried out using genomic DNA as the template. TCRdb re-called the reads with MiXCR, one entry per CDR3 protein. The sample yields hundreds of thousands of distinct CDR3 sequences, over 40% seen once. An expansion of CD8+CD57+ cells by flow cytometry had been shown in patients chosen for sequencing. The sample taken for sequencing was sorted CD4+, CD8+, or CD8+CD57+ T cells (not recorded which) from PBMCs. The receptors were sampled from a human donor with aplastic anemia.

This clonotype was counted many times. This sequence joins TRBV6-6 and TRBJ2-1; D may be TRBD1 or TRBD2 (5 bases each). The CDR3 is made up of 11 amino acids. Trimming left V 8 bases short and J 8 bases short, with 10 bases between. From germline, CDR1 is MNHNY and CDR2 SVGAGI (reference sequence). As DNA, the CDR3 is TGTGCCAGCGGGGGTCCTGATGAGCAGTTCTTC. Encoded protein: CASGGPDEQFF.

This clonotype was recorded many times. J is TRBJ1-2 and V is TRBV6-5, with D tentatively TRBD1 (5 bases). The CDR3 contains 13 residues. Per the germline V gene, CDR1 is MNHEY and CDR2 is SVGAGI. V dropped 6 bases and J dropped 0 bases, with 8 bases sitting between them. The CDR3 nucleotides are TGTGCCAGCAGGGGGGGGTCTAACTATGGCTACACCTTC. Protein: CASRGGSNYGYTF.

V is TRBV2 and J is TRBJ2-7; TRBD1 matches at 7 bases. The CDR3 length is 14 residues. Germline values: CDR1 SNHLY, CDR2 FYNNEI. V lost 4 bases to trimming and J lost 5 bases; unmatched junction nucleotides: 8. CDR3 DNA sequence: TGTGCCAGCAGTGTTACAGGGGAATACGACGAGCAGTACTTC. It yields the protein CASSVTGEYDEQYF. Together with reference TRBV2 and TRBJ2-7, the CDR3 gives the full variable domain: EPEVTQTPSHQVTQMGQEVILRCVPISNHLYFYWYRQILGQKVEFLVSFYNNEISEKSEIFDDQFSVERPDGSNFTLKIRSTKLEDSAMYFCASSVTGEYDEQYFGPGTRLTVT.

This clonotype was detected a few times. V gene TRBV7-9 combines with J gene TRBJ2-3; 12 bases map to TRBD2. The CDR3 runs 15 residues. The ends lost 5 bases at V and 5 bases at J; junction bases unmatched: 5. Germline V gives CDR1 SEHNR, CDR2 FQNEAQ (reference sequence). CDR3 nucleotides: TGTGCCAGCAGCATTACTAGCGGGAGGAAAGATACGCAGTATTTT. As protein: CASSITSGRKDTQYF.

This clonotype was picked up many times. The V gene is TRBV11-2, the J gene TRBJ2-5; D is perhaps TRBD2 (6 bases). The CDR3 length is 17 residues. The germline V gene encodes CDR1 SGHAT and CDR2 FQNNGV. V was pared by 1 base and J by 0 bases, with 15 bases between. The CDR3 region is CASSLGGTSHNQETQYF. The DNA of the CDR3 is TGTGCCAGCAGCTTAGGGGGAACTAGCCATAACCAAGAGACCCAGTACTTC.

This CDR3 is CASSRTRGYGYTF. The CDR3 nucleotides are TGTGCCAGCAGCCGTACCCGGGGCTATGGCTACACCTTC. V is TRBV7-9 and J is TRBJ1-2; D unclear. CDR3 length: 13 amino acids. Per germline, CDR1 SEHNR and CDR2 FQNEAQ (reference sequence). V was cut by 5 bases and J by 4 bases, with 11 bases left in between.

CDR3 loop: CASSLDTGSNQYF. The CDR3 nucleotides are TGCGCCAGCAGCTTGGACACCGGTAGCAATCAGTACTTC. V usage is TRBV5-1 and J usage is TRBJ2-4; D not certain. Germline-derived CDR1 and CDR2 are SGHRS and YFSETQ. The CDR3 has 13 residues. V dropped 0 bases and J dropped 12 bases, with 13 bases sitting between them.

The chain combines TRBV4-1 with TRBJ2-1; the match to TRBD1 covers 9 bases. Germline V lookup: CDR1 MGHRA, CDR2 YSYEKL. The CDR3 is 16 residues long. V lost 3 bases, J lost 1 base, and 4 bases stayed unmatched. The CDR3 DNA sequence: TGCGCCAGCAGCCACCAGACAGGGGGGTCCTACAATGAGCAGTTCTTC. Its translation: CASSHQTGGSYNEQFF.

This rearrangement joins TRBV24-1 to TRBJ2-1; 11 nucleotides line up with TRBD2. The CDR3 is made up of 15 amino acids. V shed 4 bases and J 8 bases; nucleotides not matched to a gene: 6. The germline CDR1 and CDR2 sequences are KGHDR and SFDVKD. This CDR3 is CATSERLAGTYEQFF. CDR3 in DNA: TGTGCCACCAGTGAACGACTAGCGGGAACTTATGAGCAGTTCTTC.

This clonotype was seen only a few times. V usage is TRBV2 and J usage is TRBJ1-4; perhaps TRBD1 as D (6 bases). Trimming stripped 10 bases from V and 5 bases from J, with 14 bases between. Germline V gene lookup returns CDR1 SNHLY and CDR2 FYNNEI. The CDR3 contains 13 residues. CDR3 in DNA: TGTGCCACGAACAGGGAACTGAATGAAAAACTGTTTTTT. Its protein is CATNRELNEKLFF.

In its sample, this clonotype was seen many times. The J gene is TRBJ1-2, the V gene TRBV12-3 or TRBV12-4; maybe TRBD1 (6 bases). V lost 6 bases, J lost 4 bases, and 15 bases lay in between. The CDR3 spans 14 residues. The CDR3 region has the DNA TGTGCCAGCAGGGGGGCCGACACCTTCTATGGCTACACCTTC. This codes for CASRGADTFYGYTF.

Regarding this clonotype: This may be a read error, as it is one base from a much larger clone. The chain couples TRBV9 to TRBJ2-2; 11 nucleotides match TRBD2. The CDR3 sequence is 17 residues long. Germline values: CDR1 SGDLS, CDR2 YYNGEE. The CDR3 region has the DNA TGTGCCAGCAGCGTACTAGCGGGGGGCGGGAACGCCGGGGAGCTGTTTTTT. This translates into CASSVLAGGGNAGELFF.

Here the CDR3 reads CAISEGGYEQYF. For the CDR3, the DNA is TGTGCCATCAGTGAAGGTGGATACGAGCAGTACTTC. This chain links TRBV10-3 with TRBJ2-7; unclear D gene. Trimming stripped 3 bases from V and 4 bases from J, with 7 bases between. The germline CDR1 and CDR2 sequences are ENHRY and SYGVKD. The length of the CDR3 is 12 residues.

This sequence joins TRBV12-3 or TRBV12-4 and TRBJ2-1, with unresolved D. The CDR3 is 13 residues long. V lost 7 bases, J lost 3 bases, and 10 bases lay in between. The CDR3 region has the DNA TGTGCCAGCAAGGTCAACAGCTACAATGAGCAGTTCTTC. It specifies CASKVNSYNEQFF.

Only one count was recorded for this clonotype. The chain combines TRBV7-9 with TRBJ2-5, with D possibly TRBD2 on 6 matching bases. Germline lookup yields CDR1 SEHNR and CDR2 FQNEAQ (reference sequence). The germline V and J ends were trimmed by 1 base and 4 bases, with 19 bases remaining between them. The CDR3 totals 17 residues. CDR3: CASSLVSRGTWGETQYF. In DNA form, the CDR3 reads TGTGCCAGCAGCTTAGTTTCTCGCGGGACGTGGGGAGAGACCCAGTACTTC.

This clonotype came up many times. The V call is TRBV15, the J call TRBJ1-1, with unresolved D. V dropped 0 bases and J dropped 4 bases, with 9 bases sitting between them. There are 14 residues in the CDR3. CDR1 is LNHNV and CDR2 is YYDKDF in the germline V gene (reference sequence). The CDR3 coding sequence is TGTGCCACCAGCAGAGATAGGGCGGCCACTGAAGCTTTCTTT. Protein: CATSRDRAATEAFF.

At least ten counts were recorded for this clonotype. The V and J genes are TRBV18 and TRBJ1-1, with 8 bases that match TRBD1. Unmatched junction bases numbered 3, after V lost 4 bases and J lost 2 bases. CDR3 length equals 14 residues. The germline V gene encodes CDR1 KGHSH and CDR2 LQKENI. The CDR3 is CASSRGQDNTEAFF. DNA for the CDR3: TGTGCCAGCTCACGGGGACAGGATAACACTGAAGCTTTCTTT. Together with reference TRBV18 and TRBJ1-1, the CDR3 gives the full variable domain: NAGVMQNPRHLVRRRGQEARLRCSPMKGHSHVYWYRQLPEEGLKFMVYLQKENIIDESGMPKERFSAEFPKEGPSILRIQQVVRGDSAAYFCASSRGQDNTEAFFGQGTRLTVV.

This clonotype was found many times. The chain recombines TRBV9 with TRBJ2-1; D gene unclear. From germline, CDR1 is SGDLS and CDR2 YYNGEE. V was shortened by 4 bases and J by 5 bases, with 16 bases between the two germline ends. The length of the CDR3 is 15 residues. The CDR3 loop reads CASSLSVTINNEQFF. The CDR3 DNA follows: TGTGCCAGCAGCCTAAGCGTAACAATCAACAATGAGCAGTTCTTC.

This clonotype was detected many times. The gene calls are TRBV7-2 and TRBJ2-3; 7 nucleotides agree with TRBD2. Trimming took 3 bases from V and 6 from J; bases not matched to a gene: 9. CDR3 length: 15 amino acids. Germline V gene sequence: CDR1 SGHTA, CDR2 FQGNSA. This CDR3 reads CASSFASGVRDTQYF. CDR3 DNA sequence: TGTGCCAGCAGCTTCGCGAGCGGGGTAAGGGATACGCAGTATTTT.

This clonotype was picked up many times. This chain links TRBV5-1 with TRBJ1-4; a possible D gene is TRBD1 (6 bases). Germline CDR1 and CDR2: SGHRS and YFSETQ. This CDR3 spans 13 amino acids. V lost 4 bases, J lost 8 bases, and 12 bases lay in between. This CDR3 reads CASSRARGEKLFF. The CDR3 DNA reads TGCGCCAGCAGCAGGGCGAGGGGGGAAAAACTGTTTTTT. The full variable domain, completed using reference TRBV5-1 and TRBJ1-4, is KAGVTQTPRYLIKTRGQQVTLSCSPISGHRSVSWYQQTPGQGLQFLFEYFSETQRNKGNFPGRFSGRQFSNSRSEMNVSTLELGDSALYLCASSRARGEKLFFGSGTQLSVL.

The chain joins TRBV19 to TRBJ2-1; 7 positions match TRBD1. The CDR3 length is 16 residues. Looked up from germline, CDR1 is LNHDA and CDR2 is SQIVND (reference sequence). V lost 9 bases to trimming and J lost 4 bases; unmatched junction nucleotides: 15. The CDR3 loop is CASSPVQGTKYNEQFF. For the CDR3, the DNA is TGTGCCAGCTCACCCGTACAGGGGACGAAGTACAATGAGCAGTTCTTC.

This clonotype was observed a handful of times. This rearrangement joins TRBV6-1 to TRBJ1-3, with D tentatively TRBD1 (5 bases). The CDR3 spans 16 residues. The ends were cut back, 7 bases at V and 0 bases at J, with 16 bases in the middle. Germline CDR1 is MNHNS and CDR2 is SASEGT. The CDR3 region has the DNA TGTGCCAGCACGAGGCCGGGACTCAACTCTGGAAACACCATATATTTT. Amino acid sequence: CASTRPGLNSGNTIYF.

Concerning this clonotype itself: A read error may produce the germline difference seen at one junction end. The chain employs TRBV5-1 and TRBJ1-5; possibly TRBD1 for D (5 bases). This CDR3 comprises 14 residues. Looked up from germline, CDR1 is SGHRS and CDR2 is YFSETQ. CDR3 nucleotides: TGCGCCAGCGGCTTTGGGGGGTTTAATCAGCCCCAGCATTTT. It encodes CASGFGGFNQPQHF.

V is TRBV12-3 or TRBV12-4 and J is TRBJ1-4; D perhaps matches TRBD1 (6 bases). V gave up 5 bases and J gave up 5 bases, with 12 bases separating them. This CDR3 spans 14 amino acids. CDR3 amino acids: CASSTGGQNEKLFF. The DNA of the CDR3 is TGTGCCAGCAGTACGGGGGGGCAAAATGAAAAACTGTTTTTT.

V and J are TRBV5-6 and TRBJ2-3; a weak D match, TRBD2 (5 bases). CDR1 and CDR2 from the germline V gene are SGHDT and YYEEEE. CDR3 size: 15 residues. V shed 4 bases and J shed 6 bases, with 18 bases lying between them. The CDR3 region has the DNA TGTGCCAGCAGCCCCGTTGACGGGATCGAGGATACGCAGTATTTT. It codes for CASSPVDGIEDTQYF.

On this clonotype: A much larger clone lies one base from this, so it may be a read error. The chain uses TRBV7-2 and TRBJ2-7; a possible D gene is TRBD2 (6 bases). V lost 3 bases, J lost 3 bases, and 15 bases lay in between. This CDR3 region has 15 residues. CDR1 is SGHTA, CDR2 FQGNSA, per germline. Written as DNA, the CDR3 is TGTGCCAGCAGCTTCAGCCAGGGAGGAATCTACGAGCAGTACTTC. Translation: CASSFSQGGIYEQYF.

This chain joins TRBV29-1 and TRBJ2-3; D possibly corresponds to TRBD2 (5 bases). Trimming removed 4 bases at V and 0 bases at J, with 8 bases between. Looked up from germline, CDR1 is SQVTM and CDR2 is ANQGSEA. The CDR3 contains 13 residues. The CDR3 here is CSVVSGSTDTQYF. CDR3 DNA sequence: TGCAGCGTTGTATCGGGGAGCACAGATACGCAGTATTTT.

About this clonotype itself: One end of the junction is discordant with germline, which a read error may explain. The CDR3 region has the DNA TGCGCCAGCAGCCAGGGGGGACTAGCGGGGTGGGAGACCCAGTACTTC. Translating gives CASSQGGLAGWETQYF. V is TRBV7-9 and J is TRBJ2-5, with 13 nucleotides matching TRBD2. CDR1 and CDR2 from the germline V gene are SEHNR and FQNEAQ (reference sequence). CDR3 length equals 16 residues.

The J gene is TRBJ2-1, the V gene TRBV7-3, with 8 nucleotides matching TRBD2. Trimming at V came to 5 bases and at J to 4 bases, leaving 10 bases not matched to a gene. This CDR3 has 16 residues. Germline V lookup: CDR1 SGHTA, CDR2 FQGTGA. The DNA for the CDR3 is TGTGCCAGCAGCCCAAGTCAGCGGGGGTGGTACAATGAGCAGTTCTTC. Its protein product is CASSPSQRGWYNEQFF. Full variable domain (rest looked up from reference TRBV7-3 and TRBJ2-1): GAGVSQTPSNKVTEKGKYVELRCDPISGHTALYWYRQSLGQGPEFLIYFQGTGAADDSGLPNDRFFAVRPEGSVSTLKIQRTERGDSAVYLCASSPSQRGWYNEQFFGPGTRLTVL.

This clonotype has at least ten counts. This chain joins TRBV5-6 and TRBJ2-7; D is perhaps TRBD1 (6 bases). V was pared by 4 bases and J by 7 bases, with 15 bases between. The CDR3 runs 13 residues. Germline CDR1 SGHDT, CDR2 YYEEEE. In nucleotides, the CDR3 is TGTGCCAGCAGCACCGGACAGTTGGGGGAGCAGTACTTC. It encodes CASSTGQLGEQYF.

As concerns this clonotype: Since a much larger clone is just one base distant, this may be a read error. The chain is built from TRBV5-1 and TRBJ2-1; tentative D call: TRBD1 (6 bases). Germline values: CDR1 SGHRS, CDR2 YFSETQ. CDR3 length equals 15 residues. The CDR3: CAGSLGAGSYNEQFF. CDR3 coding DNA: TGCGCCGGCAGCTTGGGGGCCGGCTCCTACAATGAGCAGTTCTTC.